This T cell receptor beta chain was recovered during a study of cytomegalovirus exposure and HLA in healthy donors. The study ran its PCR with 60 Vbeta and 13 Jbeta primers. Profiling relied on immunoSEQ multiplex PCR, and the TCRdb table lists in-frame clones only, not all of them. In the table there are roughly 100,000 clones, approximately 72% of which are singletons. V was shortened by 4 bases and J by 10 bases, with 16 bases between the two germline ends. CDR1 and CDR2 from the germline V gene are SGHVS and FQNEAQ. The CDR3 consists of 13 residues. This sequence was found in a man aged 25-45 years in good health and CMV-seronegative. This chain joins TRBV7-8 and TRBJ1-1; TRBD1 is a possible D gene (6 bases). Sample: PBMCs. The CDR3 nucleotides are TGTGCCAGCAGCTCGCTTCAGGGGTCTGCAGCTTTCTTT. Translation gives CASSSLQGSAAFF.